The entry below describes one T cell receptor beta chain. Germline CDR1 reads SEHNR; CDR2 reads FQNEAQ (reference sequence). CDR3 size: 14 residues. Trimming cost V 5 bases and J 7 bases; bases outside gene matches: 5. TCRdb keeps only in-frame clones here, not all; method: immunoSEQ multiplex PCR. This sample carries fewer than 100,000 clones, roughly 90% of them seen once, and the ten largest clones take 0.75% to 0.8%. These data come from a study of blood T cell repertoires in COVID-19. Sequenced sample: peripheral blood. The rearrangement uses TRBV7-9 and TRBJ2-7; 13 bases are a match to TRBD2. The receptor was isolated from a woman of 80 years or more with acute or convalescent COVID-19. The CDR3 region is CASSPRTSGSEQYF. CDR3 nucleotides: TGTGCCAGCAGCCCTCGGACTAGCGGGAGTGAGCAGTACTTC.